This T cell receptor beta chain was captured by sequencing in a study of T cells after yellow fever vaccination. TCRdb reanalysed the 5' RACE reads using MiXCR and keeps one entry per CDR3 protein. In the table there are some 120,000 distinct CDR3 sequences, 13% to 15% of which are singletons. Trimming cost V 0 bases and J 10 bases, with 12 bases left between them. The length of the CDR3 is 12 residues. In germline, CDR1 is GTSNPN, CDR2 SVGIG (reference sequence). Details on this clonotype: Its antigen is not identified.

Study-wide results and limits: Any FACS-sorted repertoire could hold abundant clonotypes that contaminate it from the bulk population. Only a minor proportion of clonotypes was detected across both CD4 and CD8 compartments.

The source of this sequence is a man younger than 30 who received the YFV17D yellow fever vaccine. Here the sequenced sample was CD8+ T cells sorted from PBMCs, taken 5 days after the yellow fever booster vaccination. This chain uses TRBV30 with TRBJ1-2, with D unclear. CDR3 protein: CAWSVSTYSYTF. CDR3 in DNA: TGTGCCTGGAGTGTATCGACGTATTCCTACACCTTC.